This TCR beta chain comes out of a study of CD8+CD57+ T cells in acquired aplastic anemia. Study context: Recorded DNA amounts for sorted CD4+ and CD8+ cells had an average of approximately 3 ug. Healthy donor CD4+ cell samples had a mean of roughly 9.9 million reads.

TCR beta VDJ combinations and CDR3 sequences were profiled from genomic DNA. TCRdb reprocessed the reads via MiXCR and lists one record per CDR3 protein. The sample lists a few hundred thousand distinct CDR3 sequences, around 63% seen once, with 25% to 30% in the top ten. As regards this clonotype: Its matching antigen is unknown.

Trimming cost V 5 bases and J 6 bases; bases outside gene matches: 11. The CDR3 covers 16 residues. Study outcomes and limitations: Statistical testing detected no significant gap in CD8+ Simpson's diversity between patients and controls. Patients and controls turned out to have approximately 29 CD8+ CDR3 sequences in common.

This clonotype was sampled from a human donor in good health. V is TRBV12-3 or TRBV12-4 and J is TRBJ2-2, with 8 bases fitting TRBD2. The sequencing input was sorted CD4+, CD8+, or CD8+CD57+ T cells (not recorded which) from PBMCs. The CDR3 is CASSPTSGPSSGELFF. The CDR3, as DNA: TGTGCCAGCAGTCCCACTAGCGGACCTTCTTCCGGGGAGCTGTTTTTT.